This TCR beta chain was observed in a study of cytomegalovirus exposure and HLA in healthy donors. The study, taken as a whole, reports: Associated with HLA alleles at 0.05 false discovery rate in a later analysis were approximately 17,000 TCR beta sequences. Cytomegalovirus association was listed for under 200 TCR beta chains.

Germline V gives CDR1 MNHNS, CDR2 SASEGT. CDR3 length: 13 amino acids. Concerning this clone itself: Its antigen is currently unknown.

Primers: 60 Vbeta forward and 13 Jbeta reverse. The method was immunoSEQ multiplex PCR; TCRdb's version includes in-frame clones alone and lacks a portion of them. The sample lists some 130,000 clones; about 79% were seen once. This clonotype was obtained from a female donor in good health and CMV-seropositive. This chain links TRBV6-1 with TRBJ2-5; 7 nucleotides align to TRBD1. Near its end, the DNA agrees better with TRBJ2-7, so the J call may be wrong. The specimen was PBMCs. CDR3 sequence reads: CASNYPGGYEQYF. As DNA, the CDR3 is TGTGCCAGCAATTACCCAGGGGGCTACGAGCAGTACTTC.